What follows describes a single TCR beta chain. This entry is derived from a study of cytomegalovirus exposure and HLA in healthy donors. The study drew the donors from its approximately 120-subject validation cohort, separate from the roughly 710-subject first cohort. This CDR3 region has 13 residues. The V and J ends lost 1 base and 3 bases respectively, with 7 bases between them. In germline, CDR1 is SGHVS, CDR2 FQNEAQ. TCRdb's table, derived via immunoSEQ multiplex PCR, lists solely in-frame clones and lacks some. The table records around 300,000 clones, approximately 86% of them present only once.

The source of this sequence is a woman in her 30s in good health and CMV-seropositive. The specimen sequenced was PBMCs. The chain employs TRBV7-8 and TRBJ2-7; no firm D call. CDR3 nucleotides: TGTGCCAGCAGCTTAGAGGCCGGCTACGAGCAGTACTTC. Residues: CASSLEAGYEQYF.